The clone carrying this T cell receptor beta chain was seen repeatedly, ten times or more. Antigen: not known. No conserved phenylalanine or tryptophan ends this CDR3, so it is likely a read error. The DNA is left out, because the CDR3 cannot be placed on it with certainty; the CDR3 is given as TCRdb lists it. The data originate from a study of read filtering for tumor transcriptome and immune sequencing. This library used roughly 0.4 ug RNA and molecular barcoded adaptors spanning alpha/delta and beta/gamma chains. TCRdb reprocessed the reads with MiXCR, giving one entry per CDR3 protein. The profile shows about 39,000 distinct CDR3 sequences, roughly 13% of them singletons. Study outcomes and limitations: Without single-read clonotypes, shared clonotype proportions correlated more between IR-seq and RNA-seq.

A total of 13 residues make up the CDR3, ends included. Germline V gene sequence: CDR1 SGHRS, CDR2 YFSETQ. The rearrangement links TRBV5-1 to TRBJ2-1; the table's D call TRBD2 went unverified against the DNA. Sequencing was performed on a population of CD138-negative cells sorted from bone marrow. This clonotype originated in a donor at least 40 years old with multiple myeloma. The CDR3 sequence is CASSLAGRGPNKS.